Following are 31 T cell receptor beta chains from one sample sequenced in a study of blood T cell repertoires in COVID-19. Produced via immunoSEQ multiplex PCR; TCRdb's table is partial and in-frame only. Of about 85,000 clones in the sample, under 95% were seen once. Sequencing used peripheral blood. The receptors were sampled from a human donor with active COVID-19. The donor label of this sample is uncertain.

The J gene is TRBJ1-1, the V gene TRBV27; 7 bases agree with TRBD1. CDR3 length: 14 amino acids. The germline CDR1 and CDR2 sequences are MNHEY and SMNVEV (reference sequence). With 9 bases clipped from V and 4 bases from J, the junction kept 11 bases outside the gene matches. The CDR3 sequence is CARSRDSPCTEAFF. Written as DNA, the CDR3 is TGTGCCAGATCCCGGGACAGCCCTTGCACTGAAGCTTTCTTT.

The V gene is TRBV3-1 (or the pseudogene TRBV3-2), the J gene TRBJ1-4; possible D gene TRBD1, 5 bases. Looked up from germline, CDR1 is LGHDT and CDR2 is YNNKEL (reference sequence). The CDR3 is 18 residues long. Trimming left V 0 bases short and J 5 bases short, with 19 bases between. The CDR3 here is CASSQEELRGMGNEKLFF. Written as DNA, the CDR3 is TGTGCCAGCAGCCAAGAGGAGTTGCGGGGGATGGGGAATGAAAAACTGTTTTTT.

V is TRBV2 and J is TRBJ2-7, with 10 nucleotides matching TRBD1. V shed 5 bases and J 3 bases; nucleotides not matched to a gene: 4. Germline assignment: CDR1 SNHLY and CDR2 FYNNEI. The CDR3 length is 14 residues. CDR3 in DNA: TGTGCCAGCAGTCCGGGACAGGGGTTCTACGAGCAGTACTTC. Translation gives CASSPGQGFYEQYF.

This clone was seen more than once but under ten times. The chain has TRBV11-2 and TRBJ1-2; 7 positions match TRBD1. Germline values: CDR1 SGHAT, CDR2 FQNNGV. V shed 5 bases, J shed 6 bases, and the junction held 9 bases outside the gene matches. The CDR3 sequence is 14 residues long. CDR3 amino acids: CASSTDRDEDGYTF. The CDR3 DNA follows: TGTGCCAGCAGCACAGACAGGGATGAGGATGGCTACACCTTC.

The chain recombines TRBV4-1 with TRBJ2-3, with 9 bases that match TRBD2. Germline CDR1 MGHRA, CDR2 YSYEKL. The CDR3 covers 17 residues. V trimming: 3 bases; J trimming: 0 bases; junction bases outside the gene matches: 7. The CDR3: CASSQPRTSVSTDTQYF. The CDR3, as DNA: TGCGCCAGCAGCCAGCCCCGGACTAGCGTCAGCACAGATACGCAGTATTTT.

The chain uses TRBV11-2 and TRBJ1-6; TRBD1 might be the D (6 bases). The CDR3 extends over 15 amino acids. V was shortened by 0 bases and J by 8 bases, with 11 bases between the two germline ends. Germline assignment: CDR1 SGHAT and CDR2 FQNNGV. The CDR3 loop is CASSLDQGNHSPLHF. In nucleotides, the CDR3 is TGTGCCAGCAGCTTAGACCAGGGGAACCATTCACCCCTCCACTTT. The variable domain in full, completed from reference TRBV11-2 and TRBJ1-6, reads EAGVAQSPRYKIIEKRQSVAFWCNPISGHATLYWYQQILGQGPKLLIQFQNNGVVDDSQLPKDRFSAERLKGVDSTLKIQPAKLEDSAVYLCASSLDQGNHSPLHFGNGTRLTVT.

The chain is built from TRBV9 and TRBJ2-2; the D is unclear. The CDR3 totals 15 residues. Trimming stripped 0 bases from V and 1 base from J, with 7 bases between. The germline CDR1 and CDR2 sequences are SGDLS and YYNGEE. CDR3 region: CASSVDRENTGELFF. DNA of the CDR3: TGTGCCAGCAGCGTAGACAGAGAGAACACCGGGGAGCTGTTTTTT.

The table lists this clone with a few counts. This chain links TRBV19 with TRBJ1-5, with D perhaps TRBD1 (5 bases). Germline CDR1 LNHDA, CDR2 SQIVND (reference sequence). Trimming took 5 bases from V and 1 from J, leaving 15 bases between them. The CDR3 consists of 16 residues. This CDR3 reads CASSGGAGLSNQPQHF. CDR3 coding DNA: TGTGCCAGTAGTGGCGGGGCCGGTTTGAGCAATCAGCCCCAGCATTTT.

The V gene is TRBV24-1, the J gene TRBJ2-2; D is unresolved. The CDR3 contains 15 residues. The V gene's germline CDR1 is KGHDR and CDR2 SFDVKD. The V end lost 3 bases, the J end lost 0 bases, and 7 bases lay between the germline ends. CDR3 sequence (DNA): TGTGCCACCAGTGATGGCAAGACGAACACCGGGGAGCTGTTTTTT. Its translation: CATSDGKTNTGELFF.

This chain connects TRBV2 to TRBJ1-2; 11 bases match TRBD1. In germline, CDR1 is SNHLY, CDR2 FYNNEI. The CDR3 is 15 residues long. The ends lost 5 bases at V and 4 bases at J; junction bases unmatched: 6. The CDR3: CASSPRDRGGYGYTF. The CDR3 nucleotides are TGTGCCAGCAGTCCCCGGGACAGGGGGGGCTATGGCTACACCTTC.

This chain joins TRBV28 and TRBJ1-1; TRBD1 aligns across 7 bases. The V segment lost 6 bases and the J segment 0 bases; nucleotides outside the gene matches: 7. There are 15 residues in the CDR3. Germline V gene lookup returns CDR1 MDHEN and CDR2 SYDVKM. The CDR3 is CASSRYRGLNTEAFF. The CDR3, as DNA: TGTGCCAGCAGCAGATACAGGGGCTTGAACACTGAAGCTTTCTTT.

J is TRBJ2-3 and V is TRBV19; a possible D gene is TRBD2 (7 bases). There are 17 residues in the CDR3. Germline CDR1 reads LNHDA; CDR2 reads SQIVND (reference sequence). V gave up 0 bases and J gave up 1 base, with 14 bases separating them. The CDR3 sequence: CASSIDPGGGGTDTQYF. The CDR3 DNA reads TGTGCCAGTAGTATAGACCCGGGCGGGGGCGGCACAGATACGCAGTATTTT.

The CDR3, as DNA: TGTGCCAGCAGTTCCCCCGACACCATATATTTT. Encoded protein: CASSSPDTIYF. The chain recombines TRBV6-5 with TRBJ1-3; unclear D gene. The CDR3 has 11 residues. Trimming took off 4 bases at V and 8 bases at J, with 6 bases between the two ends. Germline V gene sequence: CDR1 MNHEY, CDR2 SVGAGI.

The J gene is TRBJ1-1, the V gene TRBV5-1; D gene unclear. Germline-derived CDR1 and CDR2 are SGHRS and YFSETQ. The CDR3 extends over 12 amino acids. Between the trimmed V and J ends, which lost 0 bases and 3 bases, there was a span of 3 bases. The CDR3 DNA sequence: TGCGCCAGCAGCTTGGCGGACACTGAAGCTTTCTTT. Translating gives CASSLADTEAFF.

This clone has just one count. The chain has TRBV5-6 and TRBJ1-1, with a weak D call TRBD1 (6 bases). Germline values: CDR1 SGHDT, CDR2 YYEEEE. The CDR3 sequence is 14 residues long. V dropped 2 bases and J dropped 2 bases, with 10 bases sitting between them. The CDR3 nucleotides are TGTGCCAGCAGCTTCAGGGGCACCAACACTGAAGCTTTCTTT. Translation gives CASSFRGTNTEAFF.

This rearrangement joins TRBV5-1 to TRBJ2-5; 12 bases fit TRBD2. CDR3 length: 16 residues. V shed 4 bases and J 2 bases; nucleotides not matched to a gene: 6. Germline CDR1 reads SGHRS; CDR2 reads YFSETQ. The CDR3 loop is CASSQTSGGTQETQYF. The CDR3, as DNA: TGCGCCAGCAGCCAAACTAGCGGGGGGACTCAAGAGACCCAGTACTTC.

The gene calls are TRBV2 and TRBJ2-1; 15 bases line up with TRBD2. The germline V gene encodes CDR1 SNHLY and CDR2 FYNNEI. This CDR3 is built from 16 residues. With 6 bases clipped from V and 5 bases from J, the junction kept 5 bases outside the gene matches. The chain's CDR3 is CASRGLAGGINNEQFF. The CDR3 DNA reads as TGTGCCAGCAGGGGACTAGCGGGGGGTATAAACAATGAGCAGTTCTTC.

The CDR3 loop reads CASSVASGGFLDTQYF. CDR3 bases: TGTGCCAGCAGCGTAGCCAGCGGGGGGTTTTTAGATACGCAGTATTTT. The chain recombines TRBV9 with TRBJ2-3, with 9 bases fitting TRBD2. V lost 0 bases, J lost 5 bases, and 7 bases stayed unmatched. Germline assignment: CDR1 SGDLS and CDR2 YYNGEE. The CDR3 consists of 16 residues.

This rearrangement joins TRBV6-4 to TRBJ1-6; 7 bases are shared with TRBD1. V shed 2 bases and J 4 bases; nucleotides not matched to a gene: 11. CDR3 length: 18 amino acids. The V gene's germline CDR1 is MRHNA and CDR2 SNTAGT. The CDR3 loop is CASSDPFPGTAYNSPLHF. The DNA for the CDR3 is TGTGCCAGCAGTGACCCATTCCCCGGGACAGCTTATAATTCACCCCTCCACTTT.

The chain carries TRBV7-2 and TRBJ2-5, with 9 nucleotides matching TRBD2. The junction had 8 bases not matched to a gene; V was cut back by 4 bases and J by 5 bases. The CDR3 loop spans 15 amino acids. The germline CDR1 and CDR2 sequences are SGHTA and FQGNSA. This CDR3 reads CASSSRRGGWETQYF. The CDR3 nucleotides read TGTGCCAGCAGCTCAAGGCGGGGGGGATGGGAGACCCAGTACTTC.

CDR3 amino acids: CASSHEPGQGVYGYTF. In DNA form, the CDR3 reads TGCGCCAGCAGCCATGAACCGGGACAGGGGGTCTATGGCTACACCTTC. The V gene is TRBV4-1, the J gene TRBJ1-2, with 11 bases identical to TRBD1. Germline V gene lookup returns CDR1 MGHRA and CDR2 YSYEKL. The CDR3 runs 16 residues. Trimming took 3 bases from V and 4 from J; bases not matched to a gene: 7.

The chain recombines TRBV6-2 or TRBV6-3 with TRBJ2-7, with TRBD2 identical over 9 bases. Germline V CDR1 and CDR2: MNHEY, SVGEGT. This CDR3 has 14 residues. V was clipped by 2 bases and J by 4 bases; unmatched bases: 3. The CDR3 loop reads CASSYVAGGYEQYF. For the CDR3, the DNA is TGTGCCAGCAGTTACGTCGCGGGGGGGTACGAGCAGTACTTC.

The V call is TRBV6-5, the J call TRBJ2-1; 12 nucleotides align to TRBD2. The length of the CDR3 is 15 residues. The V gene end was trimmed by 6 bases and the J gene end by 5 bases; junction bases not matched to a gene: 5. Germline lookup yields CDR1 MNHEY and CDR2 SVGAGI. The CDR3 loop is CASSNRLAGDNEQFF. The CDR3 region has the DNA TGTGCCAGCAGCAACAGACTAGCGGGGGACAATGAGCAGTTCTTC.

This clone showed up just once. This sequence joins TRBV18 and TRBJ1-2; TRBD1 aligns across 7 bases. V lost 1 base, J lost 6 bases, and 8 bases stayed unmatched. Germline loops: CDR1 KGHSH, CDR2 LQKENI. The CDR3 spans 15 residues. The CDR3 loop reads CASSPQTGSDDGYTF. The CDR3 DNA is TGTGCCAGCTCACCACAGACAGGGTCGGATGATGGCTACACCTTC.

The chain uses TRBV6-2 or TRBV6-3 and TRBJ1-2; the D is unclear. Germline CDR1 reads MNHEY; CDR2 reads SVGEGT. Trimming removed 2 bases from V and 3 bases from J, with 7 bases in between. This CDR3 spans 13 amino acids. The chain's CDR3 is CASSYGEYYGYTF. For the CDR3, the DNA is TGTGCCAGCAGTTACGGGGAGTACTATGGCTACACCTTC.

The rearrangement links TRBV6-5 to TRBJ2-7, with a possible D match to TRBD1 (6 bases). The CDR3 sequence is 13 residues long. CDR1 is MNHEY, CDR2 SVGAGI, per germline. Trimming stripped 4 bases from V and 7 bases from J, with 14 bases between. The CDR3 DNA reads TGTGCCAGCAGTTCGACAGGTAATCGGGAGCAGTACTTC. Translated, it gives CASSSTGNREQYF.

This clone was detected a few times. The chain is built from TRBV19 and TRBJ1-4; a possible D gene is TRBD1 (6 bases). The V end was cut by 3 bases, the J end by 0 bases, with 8 bases between. The CDR3 is 15 residues long. Germline V gene data show CDR1 as LNHDA and CDR2 as SQIVND (reference sequence). This chain's CDR3 is CASSIPGATNEKLFF. CDR3 nucleotide sequence: TGTGCCAGTAGTATCCCAGGGGCAACTAATGAAAAACTGTTTTTT.

The chain carries TRBV5-1 and TRBJ1-4; D is possibly TRBD1 (5 bases). This CDR3 contains 15 residues. V shed 0 bases and J shed 6 bases, with 12 bases lying between them. Germline V gene data show CDR1 as SGHRS and CDR2 as YFSETQ. The CDR3 spells CASSLVGGKDEKLFF. In DNA, the CDR3 is TGCGCCAGCAGCTTGGTGGGGGGTAAAGATGAAAAACTGTTTTTT.

The chain couples TRBV4-1 to TRBJ2-5, with D maybe TRBD2 (6 bases). Germline V gene lookup returns CDR1 MGHRA and CDR2 YSYEKL. The CDR3 is 14 amino acids. V lost 1 base, J lost 4 bases, and 10 bases lay in between. For the CDR3, the DNA is TGCGCCAGCAGCCAAGTTGGAGGGCTAGAGACCCAGTACTTC. Translated: CASSQVGGLETQYF.

A word on this clone: A junction boundary mismatches the germline segment, possibly from a read error. The rearrangement joins TRBV10-3 to TRBJ2-3, with 10 bases fitting TRBD2. The germline gives CDR1 ENHRY, CDR2 SYGVKD. The CDR3 loop spans 13 amino acids. CDR3 sequence reads: CAISESPSGGLNF. The CDR3 nucleotides read TGTGCCATCAGTGAGTCCCCTAGCGGGGGTCTGAATTTT.

To note about this clone: A junction boundary mismatches the germline segment, possibly from a read error. This rearrangement joins TRBV20-1 to TRBJ1-2, with D unresolved. Germline V gene lookup returns CDR1 DFQATT and CDR2 SNEGSKA (reference sequence). The CDR3 is made up of 11 amino acids. In DNA, the CDR3 is TGCAGTGCTCCGGACTTTACCCGCCCCGACTTC. Amino acids: CSAPDFTRPDF.